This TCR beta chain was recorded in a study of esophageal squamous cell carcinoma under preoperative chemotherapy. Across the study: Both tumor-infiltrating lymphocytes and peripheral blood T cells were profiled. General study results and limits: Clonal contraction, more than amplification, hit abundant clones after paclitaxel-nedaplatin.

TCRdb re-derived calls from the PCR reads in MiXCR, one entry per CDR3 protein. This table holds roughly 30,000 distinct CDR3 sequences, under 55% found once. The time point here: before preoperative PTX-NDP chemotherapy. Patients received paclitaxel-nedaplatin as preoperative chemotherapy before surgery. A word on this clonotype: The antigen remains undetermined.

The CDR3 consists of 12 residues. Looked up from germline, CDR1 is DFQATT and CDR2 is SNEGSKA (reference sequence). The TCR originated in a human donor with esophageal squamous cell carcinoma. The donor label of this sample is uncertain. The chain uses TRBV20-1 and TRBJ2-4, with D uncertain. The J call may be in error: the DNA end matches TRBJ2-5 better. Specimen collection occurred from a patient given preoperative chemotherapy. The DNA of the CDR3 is TGCAGTGCTAGAGATTCCCGGGAGACCCAGTACTTC. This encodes CSARDSRETQYF.